Presented here are 30 T cell receptor beta chains from one specimen sequenced in a study of blood T cell repertoires in COVID-19. Produced via immunoSEQ multiplex PCR; TCRdb's table is partial and in-frame only. This table holds roughly 410,000 clones, around 90% found once. Sequencing was carried out using peripheral blood. All receptors derive from a man aged 40-50 years with acute or convalescent COVID-19.

On this clone: Distinct nucleotide sequences in the sample also encode this CDR3. CDR3 loop: CASNGGSYEQYF. The CDR3 coding sequence is TGTGCCAGTAATGGGGGGTCCTACGAGCAGTACTTC. The V gene is TRBV28, the J gene TRBJ2-7; TRBD2 is a possible D gene (6 bases). Trimming left V 9 bases short and J 1 base short, with 10 bases between. CDR1 is MDHEN and CDR2 is SYDVKM in the germline V gene. The CDR3 covers 12 residues.

V gene TRBV5-6 combines with J gene TRBJ2-1; 7 nucleotides align to TRBD1. The CDR3 is 15 residues long. V lost 1 base and J lost 6; bases outside the gene matches: 7. Germline CDR1 and CDR2: SGHDT and YYEEEE. CDR3 sequence: CASSLTGRGINEQFF. In nucleotides, the CDR3 is TGTGCCAGCAGCTTGACTGGCAGGGGGATCAATGAGCAGTTCTTC.

The count of this clone is one. The rearrangement links TRBV14 to TRBJ2-7; a possible D gene is TRBD1 (5 bases). CDR3 length: 12 residues. Germline V lookup: CDR1 SGHDN, CDR2 FVKESK. Trimming took 4 bases from V and 4 from J, leaving 8 bases between them. CDR3 coding DNA: TGTGCCAGCAGCCGCAGGGTGTACGAGCAGTACTTC. Translated, it gives CASSRRVYEQYF.

The chain links TRBV28 to TRBJ1-1, with 9 nucleotides matching TRBD1. After removal of 4 bases from V and 3 bases from J, the junction contained 9 bases not matched to a gene. Germline V gene lookup returns CDR1 MDHEN and CDR2 SYDVKM. The CDR3 sequence is 16 residues long. The CDR3 spells CASSSITGGRDTEAFF. The DNA for the CDR3 is TGTGCCAGCAGTTCGATTACAGGGGGCCGGGACACTGAAGCTTTCTTT.

About this clone: Other DNA sequences in the same sample also yield this CDR3. The chain combines TRBV12-3 or TRBV12-4 with TRBJ1-1; D may be TRBD1 (5 bases). Trimming shortened V by 3 bases and J by 1 base, and 6 bases separated the two germline ends. The CDR3 consists of 13 residues. The DNA for the CDR3 is TGTGCCAGCAGTTTTAGGGGGAACACTGAAGCTTTCTTT. It codes for CASSFRGNTEAFF.

The rearrangement links TRBV28 to TRBJ1-4, with TRBD1 matching over 7 bases. The J segment lost 4 bases and the V segment lost 8 bases, leaving 10 bases of the junction unmatched. CDR3 size: 15 residues. Germline assignment: CDR1 MDHEN and CDR2 SYDVKM. CDR3 sequence (DNA): TGTGCCAGCTGTAAGGAGCAGGGGGATAATGAAAAACTGTTTTTT. Protein product: CASCKEQGDNEKLFF.

With regard to this clone: Other DNA sequences in this sample translate to the same CDR3. The rearrangement links TRBV27 to TRBJ2-4, with 7 nucleotides matching TRBD1. There are 14 residues in the CDR3. The ends lost 5 bases at V and 1 base at J; junction bases unmatched: 2. Germline lookup yields CDR1 MNHEY and CDR2 SMNVEV (reference sequence). Here the CDR3 reads CASSLDRAKNIQYF. In DNA form, the CDR3 reads TGTGCCAGCAGTCTGGACAGGGCCAAAAACATTCAGTACTTC.

In nucleotides, the CDR3 is TGTGCCATCAGTGAGTCTAGGGGGATGGATACGCAGTATTTT. This codes for CAISESRGMDTQYF. The rearrangement uses TRBV10-3 and TRBJ2-3, with D tentatively TRBD1 (6 bases). Looked up from germline, CDR1 is ENHRY and CDR2 is SYGVKD. The CDR3 has 14 amino acids. Trimming shortened V by 0 bases and J by 6 bases, and 10 bases separated the two germline ends.

Notes on this clone: This specimen includes other DNA sequences encoding the same CDR3. This rearrangement joins TRBV5-1 to TRBJ1-1; D may be TRBD1 (5 bases). This CDR3 is built from 14 residues. Trimming cost V 0 bases and J 1 base, with 7 bases left between them. Per germline, CDR1 SGHRS and CDR2 YFSETQ. The CDR3 DNA sequence: TGCGCCAGCAGCTTGGTCGGGGGGAACACTGAAGCTTTCTTT. It codes for CASSLVGGNTEAFF.

The gene calls are TRBV9 and TRBJ2-5; D unresolved. This CDR3 is 13 amino acids long. V lost 2 bases to trimming and J lost 3 bases, with 8 bases between them. The germline V gene encodes CDR1 SGDLS and CDR2 YYNGEE. The CDR3 bases are TGTGCCAGCAGCGTGTGGGCTGAAGAGACCCAGTACTTC. Translation: CASSVWAEETQYF.

The chain couples TRBV7-9 to TRBJ2-5; the D gene is possibly TRBD1 (5 bases). Germline V gene data show CDR1 as SEHNR and CDR2 as FQNEAQ (reference sequence). The germline V and J ends were trimmed by 1 base and 2 bases, with 11 bases remaining between them. The CDR3 extends over 15 amino acids. CDR3 residues: CASSLVRVPQETQYF. CDR3 DNA: TGTGCCAGCAGCTTAGTCAGGGTCCCTCAAGAGACCCAGTACTTC. The entire variable domain, with the rest obtained from reference TRBV7-9 and TRBJ2-5, is as follows: DTGVSQNPRHKITKRGQNVTFRCDPISEHNRLYWYRQTLGQGPEFLTYFQNEAQLEKSRLLSDRFSAERPKGSFSTLEIQRTEQGDSAMYLCASSLVRVPQETQYFGPGTRLLVL.

V usage is TRBV4-1 and J usage is TRBJ2-1; tentative D call: TRBD2 (6 bases). CDR1 and CDR2 (germline): MGHRA, YSYEKL. The CDR3 has 15 residues. Deletions cut 4 bases from V and 6 bases from J, with 16 bases between. Here the CDR3 reads CASSLGWEAGNEQFF. In DNA form, the CDR3 reads TGCGCCAGCAGCCTCGGTTGGGAGGCAGGCAATGAGCAGTTCTTC.

The sample holds one count of this clone. This chain uses TRBV15 with TRBJ1-2; a weak D match, TRBD1 (6 bases). Trimming stripped 3 bases from V and 6 bases from J, with 8 bases between. The CDR3 has 12 amino acids. Germline CDR1 reads LNHNV; CDR2 reads YYDKDF (reference sequence). CDR3 coding DNA: TGTGCCACCAGCAGCGAGGGGGATGGCTACACCTTC. Translating gives CATSSEGDGYTF. The variable domain in full, with the rest retrieved from reference TRBV15 and TRBJ1-2, is DAMVIQNPRYQVTQFGKPVTLSCSQTLNHNVMYWYQQKSSQAPKLLFHYYDKDFNNEADTPDNFQSRRPNTSFCFLDIRSPGLGDTAMYLCATSSEGDGYTFGSGTRLTVV.

The chain joins TRBV7-2 to TRBJ2-7, with TRBD2 matching 9 bases. V shed 3 bases and J 4 bases; nucleotides not matched to a gene: 13. This CDR3 has 17 amino acids. From germline, CDR1 is SGHTA and CDR2 FQGNSA. The DNA for the CDR3 is TGTGCCAGCAGCTTCGGGGCGGGAGGGCCTCGTGTTTACGAGCAGTACTTC. Its translation is CASSFGAGGPRVYEQYF. Based on the CDR3 plus reference TRBV7-2 and TRBJ2-7, the full variable domain is GAGVSQSPSNKVTEKGKDVELRCDPISGHTALYWYRQSLGQGLEFLIYFQGNSAPDKSGLPSDRFSAERTGGSVSTLTIQRTQQEDSAVYLCASSFGAGGPRVYEQYFGPGTRLTVT.

The chain employs TRBV19 and TRBJ1-3, with 7 bases that match TRBD1. V shed 5 bases, J shed 2 bases, and the junction held 0 bases outside the gene matches. The CDR3 loop spans 13 amino acids. Per the germline V gene, CDR1 is LNHDA and CDR2 is SQIVND (reference sequence). CDR3 amino acids: CASSGTAGNTIYF. The CDR3 DNA is TGTGCCAGTAGTGGGACAGCTGGAAACACCATATATTTT.

The rearrangement uses TRBV28 and TRBJ1-3, with a tentative D call TRBD1 (6 bases). Trimming stripped 6 bases from V and 3 bases from J, with 18 bases between. The CDR3 contains 16 residues. CDR1 and CDR2 from the germline V gene are MDHEN and SYDVKM. In DNA form, the CDR3 reads TGTGCCAGCAGCAACAACACAGGGATCCGTGGAAACACCATATATTTT. Its translation: CASSNNTGIRGNTIYF.

The J gene is TRBJ2-1, the V gene TRBV19; the match to TRBD2 covers 10 bases. The CDR3 totals 15 residues. Per the germline V gene, CDR1 is LNHDA and CDR2 is SQIVND (reference sequence). V was pared by 3 bases and J by 4 bases, with 3 bases of the junction left unmatched. The CDR3 is CASSIASGGYNEQFF. The CDR3 nucleotides read TGTGCCAGTAGTATCGCTAGCGGGGGTTACAATGAGCAGTTCTTC.

The chain carries TRBV5-1 and TRBJ1-2; D may be TRBD1 (6 bases). The ends were cut back, 0 bases at V and 7 bases at J, with 13 bases in the middle. The CDR3 covers 14 residues. CDR1 is SGHRS and CDR2 is YFSETQ in the germline V gene. CDR3 nucleotides: TGCGCCAGCAGCTTGGACGGGACACCGACTGGCTACACCTTC. This encodes CASSLDGTPTGYTF.

CDR3 protein: CASSQDPLGYSGANVLTF. The CDR3 coding sequence is TGTGCCAGCAGCCAAGACCCACTAGGATACTCTGGGGCCAACGTCCTGACTTTC. The chain links TRBV4-2 to TRBJ2-6; the D gene is possibly TRBD2 (5 bases). Germline loops: CDR1 LGHNA, CDR2 YNFKEQ. The CDR3 is made up of 18 amino acids. Trimming removed 0 bases from V and 0 bases from J, with 12 bases in between.

The V gene is TRBV5-1, the J gene TRBJ2-2, with 9 nucleotides matching TRBD2. Trimming took 2 bases from V and 1 from J; bases not matched to a gene: 9. CDR3 length: 18 amino acids. Germline CDR1 SGHRS, CDR2 YFSETQ. DNA of the CDR3: TGCGCCAGCAGCTTAGGGCTAGCGGGATTAAAGAACACCGGGGAGCTGTTTTTT. Its translation is CASSLGLAGLKNTGELFF.

This rearrangement joins TRBV4-2 to TRBJ1-2, with D perhaps TRBD1 (6 bases). This CDR3 has 17 residues. Germline V CDR1 and CDR2: LGHNA, YNFKEQ. V lost 0 bases and J lost 3, with 17 bases in between. CDR3 loop: CASSQDYGQGKDYGYTF. The CDR3 region has the DNA TGTGCCAGCAGCCAAGATTACGGGCAGGGGAAGGACTATGGCTACACCTTC.

CDR3 sequence (DNA): TGTGCCAGCCGTAAACCGGGGGACACTGAAGCTTTCTTT. It codes for CASRKPGDTEAFF. The genes are TRBV12-3 or TRBV12-4 and TRBJ1-1; D may be TRBD1 (5 bases). There are 13 residues in the CDR3. V shed 8 bases and J shed 3 bases, with 13 bases lying between them.

V is TRBV5-1 and J is TRBJ2-3, with TRBD2 as a possible D gene (5 bases). This CDR3 has 15 residues. V gave up 4 bases and J gave up 0 bases, with 12 bases separating them. Germline V CDR1 and CDR2: SGHRS, YFSETQ. CDR3 DNA: TGCGCCAGCAGCATCTTACTAGGAAGCACAGATACGCAGTATTTT. Protein sequence: CASSILLGSTDTQYF.

The CDR3 coding sequence is TGTGCCAGCAGCAGGGTAGGGATGAACACTGAAGCTTTCTTT. This codes for CASSRVGMNTEAFF. The rearrangement uses TRBV6-5 and TRBJ1-1, with D possibly TRBD1 on 5 matching bases. The CDR3 extends over 14 amino acids. Germline V gene lookup returns CDR1 MNHEY and CDR2 SVGAGI. The V end was cut by 6 bases, the J end by 0 bases, with 11 bases between.

The rearrangement joins TRBV14 to TRBJ2-6; 9 nucleotides match TRBD1. Germline V gene lookup returns CDR1 SGHDN and CDR2 FVKESK. The CDR3 consists of 16 residues. With V trimmed by 7 bases and J by 0 bases, 4 bases remained unmatched. The CDR3 DNA reads TGTGCCAGCACCGGGACAGGGTCCTCTGGGGCCAACGTCCTGACTTTC. As protein: CASTGTGSSGANVLTF.

V usage is TRBV27 and J usage is TRBJ2-1; TRBD2 might be the D (5 bases). Germline V lookup: CDR1 MNHEY, CDR2 SMNVEV (reference sequence). The CDR3 loop spans 15 amino acids. Trimming cost V 3 bases and J 10 bases, with 19 bases left between them. The CDR3 DNA reads TGTGCCAGCAGTTTTCTGCGAGAACGAACGGGAGAGCAGTTCTTC. This sequence encodes CASSFLRERTGEQFF.

The chain uses TRBV28 and TRBJ1-5; D is unclear. Trimming left V 6 bases short and J 0 bases short, with 12 bases between. CDR3 length: 15 amino acids. The germline gives CDR1 MDHEN, CDR2 SYDVKM. The CDR3 DNA reads TGTGCCAGCAGCTCTTTTGACTATAGCAATCAGCCCCAGCATTTT. Translation: CASSSFDYSNQPQHF.

The DNA of the CDR3 is TGTGCCAGCAGCTTGGGGGTGAGAGGCGGGAGGTCCTCCTACGAGCAGTACTTC. Its translation is CASSLGVRGGRSSYEQYF. The chain joins TRBV5-4 to TRBJ2-7; 8 bases line up with TRBD2. The CDR3 has 18 residues. With 0 bases clipped from V and 0 bases from J, the junction kept 11 bases outside the gene matches. CDR1 and CDR2 from the germline V gene are SGHNT and YYREEE (reference sequence).

V is TRBV5-1 and J is TRBJ2-7; maybe TRBD2 (6 bases). V shed 4 bases and J shed 3 bases, with 14 bases lying between them. Looked up from germline, CDR1 is SGHRS and CDR2 is YFSETQ. This CDR3 contains 14 residues. This CDR3 reads CASSPQGTHYEQYF. In nucleotides, the CDR3 is TGCGCCAGCAGCCCCCAAGGGACTCACTACGAGCAGTACTTC.

In this sample, this clone turned up once. V usage is TRBV30 and J usage is TRBJ1-1, with 7 bases that match TRBD1. V trimming: 5 bases; J trimming: 1 base; junction bases outside the gene matches: 7. CDR1 and CDR2 (germline): GTSNPN, SVGIG (reference sequence). The CDR3 is made up of 14 amino acids. CDR3 coding DNA: TGTGCCTGGGGCCATTACAGGGGGAACACTGAAGCTTTCTTT. This encodes CAWGHYRGNTEAFF.